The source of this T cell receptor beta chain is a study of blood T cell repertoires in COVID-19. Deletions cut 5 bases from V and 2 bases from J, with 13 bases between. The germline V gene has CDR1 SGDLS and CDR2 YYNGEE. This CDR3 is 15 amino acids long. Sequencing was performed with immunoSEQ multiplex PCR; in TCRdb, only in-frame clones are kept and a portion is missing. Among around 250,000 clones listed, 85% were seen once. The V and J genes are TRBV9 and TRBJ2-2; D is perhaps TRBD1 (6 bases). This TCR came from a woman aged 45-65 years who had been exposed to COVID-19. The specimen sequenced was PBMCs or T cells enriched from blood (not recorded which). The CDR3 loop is CASRKQGGNTGELFF. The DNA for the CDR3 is TGTGCCAGCAGGAAACAGGGCGGAAACACCGGGGAGCTGTTTTTT. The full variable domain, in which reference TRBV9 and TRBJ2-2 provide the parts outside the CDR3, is DSGVTQTPKHLITATGQRVTLRCSPRSGDLSVYWYQQSLDQGLQFLIQYYNGEERAKGNILERFSAQQFPDLHSELNLSSLELGDSALYFCASRKQGGNTGELFFGEGSRLTVL.